This is a list of T cell receptor beta chains from one sample in a study of cytomegalovirus exposure and HLA in healthy donors. Generated by immunoSEQ multiplex PCR, the TCRdb table keeps only in-frame clones and is missing some. This table holds some 130,000 clones, about 86% found once. Sequenced: PBMCs. These receptors were taken from a man between 18 and 29 years old in good health and CMV-seronegative. CDR3s include the opening cysteine and the closing phenylalanine or tryptophan. The D gene is left open where the match is weak. Only some rows state a clone size, as once, few, many or a class for expanded clones.

clone_size	cdr3_length	d_call	v_call	j_call	cdr3_aa	cdr3_nt
once	15	.	TRBV7-9	TRBJ2-7	CASSLVVAGEYEQYF	TGTGCCAGCAGCTTAGTGGTGGCTGGAGAGTACGAGCAGTACTTC
.	14	TRBD1	TRBV5-1	TRBJ2-1	CASSLYRGADEQFF	TGCGCCAGCAGCTTGTACAGGGGTGCGGATGAGCAGTTCTTC
.	15	TRBD1	TRBV7-9	TRBJ1-5	CASSLQGQDNQPQHF	TGTGCCAGCAGCCTACAGGGACAGGACAATCAGCCCCAGCATTTT
.	19	.	TRBV27	TRBJ1-1	CASSPPPARDTELNTEAFF	TGTGCCAGCAGTCCCCCCCCCGCACGGGACACAGAGTTGAACACTGAAGCTTTCTTT
.	14	.	TRBV2	TRBJ1-1	CASSVYRENTEAFF	TGTGCCAGCAGTGTTTACAGGGAGAACACTGAAGCTTTCTTT
.	13	TRBD1	TRBV15	TRBJ2-7	CATRPTGTYEQYF	TGTGCCACCAGGCCGACAGGGACATACGAGCAGTACTTC
.	14	TRBD2	TRBV2	TRBJ2-1	CASSGLALLDEQFF	TGTGCCAGCAGTGGACTAGCGCTCTTGGATGAGCAGTTCTTC
.	12	.	TRBV2	TRBJ2-7	CASSRENYEQYF	TGTGCCAGCAGTCGGGAGAACTACGAGCAGTACTTC
.	14	.	TRBV10-3	TRBJ2-1	CAIRGSGGDNEQFF	TGTGCCATCAGGGGATCCGGAGGGGACAATGAGCAGTTCTTC
.	18	TRBD2	TRBV28	TRBJ2-1	CASSLLGLAGGRPDEQFF	TGTGCCAGCAGTTTGTTGGGACTAGCGGGAGGGCGGCCGGATGAGCAGTTCTTC